The rows below give T cell receptor beta chains drawn from one sample of a study of blood T cell repertoires in COVID-19. Repertoires were generated with immunoSEQ multiplex PCR, while TCRdb's copy carries only in-frame clones and drops some. The profile covers more than 95,000 clones, with around 82% appearing a single time and about 5% taken by the ten largest. Material: peripheral blood. These receptors came from a man aged 55-75 years with acute or convalescent COVID-19. Each CDR3 is given without its conserved first and last residue.

j_gene: TRBJ2-3
v_gene: TRBV19
CDR3aa: ASSIRQGTPTGTQY

j_gene: TRBJ1-1
v_gene: TRBV11-3
CDR3aa: ASSLGTGKTEAF

j_gene: TRBJ2-7
v_gene: TRBV10-3
CDR3aa: AIRVGEHEQY

j_gene: TRBJ1-3
v_gene: TRBV5-5
CDR3aa: ASSLPRNTIY

j_gene: TRBJ2-5
v_gene: TRBV9
CDR3aa: ASSVGTSAGEETQY

j_gene: TRBJ2-1
v_gene: TRBV25-1
CDR3aa: ASSELVGQKI

j_gene: TRBJ2-7
v_gene: TRBV18
CDR3aa: ASSLDREFWY

j_gene: TRBJ2-1
v_gene: TRBV18
CDR3aa: ASSPSTANEQF

j_gene: TRBJ1-1
v_gene: TRBV6-5
CDR3aa: ASSRQRNTEAF

j_gene: TRBJ1-2
v_gene: TRBV4-1
CDR3aa: ASSQEGGNYGYT

j_gene: TRBJ2-1
v_gene: TRBV7-2
CDR3aa: ASSLSGNNEQF

j_gene: TRBJ1-1
v_gene: TRBV29-1
CDR3aa: SGRENTEAF

j_gene: TRBJ2-6
v_gene: TRBV5-8
CDR3aa: ASSRQVSGANVLT

j_gene: TRBJ2-3
v_gene: TRBV4-2
CDR3aa: ASSQEGQGGDTQY

j_gene: TRBJ2-5
v_gene: TRBV7-3
CDR3aa: ASSQTGGETQY

j_gene: TRBJ2-7
v_gene: TRBV4-1
CDR3aa: ASSQGGGSVGGPDEQY

j_gene: TRBJ2-1
v_gene: TRBV12-3/TRBV12-4
CDR3aa: ASSWTFREQF

j_gene: TRBJ1-6
v_gene: TRBV5-1
CDR3aa: ASSGAPNSPLH

j_gene: TRBJ1-1
v_gene: TRBV12-3/TRBV12-4
CDR3aa: ASSSGIYTEAF

j_gene: TRBJ2-1
v_gene: TRBV3-1/TRBV3-2
CDR3aa: ASSLAVPYNEQF

j_gene: TRBJ1-2
v_gene: TRBV5-6
CDR3aa: ASRRQGTYGYT

j_gene: TRBJ1-4
v_gene: TRBV9
CDR3aa: ASSSRTATNEKLF

j_gene: TRBJ2-5
v_gene: TRBV27
CDR3aa: ASSLRDSTGETQY

j_gene: TRBJ2-3
v_gene: TRBV9
CDR3aa: ASSIGLAGGRGDTQY

j_gene: TRBJ2-1
v_gene: TRBV5-4
CDR3aa: ASSLESSYNEQF

j_gene: TRBJ2-1
v_gene: TRBV29-1
CDR3aa: SAPGLAGGSEQF

j_gene: TRBJ2-1
v_gene: TRBV18
CDR3aa: ASSPPEGSYNEQF

j_gene: TRBJ2-3
v_gene: TRBV4-2
CDR3aa: ASSRRTSGGASDTQY

j_gene: TRBJ2-7
v_gene: TRBV7-2
CDR3aa: ASSPSGTSPEQY

j_gene: TRBJ2-7
v_gene: TRBV29-1
CDR3aa: SVVGTSGSSRY

j_gene: TRBJ2-7
v_gene: TRBV6-1
CDR3aa: ASSERDRLYEQY

j_gene: TRBJ2-3
v_gene: TRBV6-4
CDR3aa: ASSVGLAGDTQY

j_gene: TRBJ2-3
v_gene: TRBV5-4
CDR3aa: ASSSGSSTDTQY

j_gene: TRBJ1-5
v_gene: TRBV27
CDR3aa: ASSSGQLGNQPQH

j_gene: TRBJ2-1
v_gene: TRBV7-3
CDR3aa: ASSLPGTGGLLNEQF

j_gene: TRBJ2-7
v_gene: TRBV24-1
CDR3aa: ATSDPTGPGDEQY

j_gene: TRBJ2-2
v_gene: TRBV9
CDR3aa: ASSGGVAEFTGELF

j_gene: TRBJ2-1
v_gene: TRBV7-3
CDR3aa: ASSFRDEQF

j_gene: TRBJ1-5
v_gene: TRBV18
CDR3aa: ASSLGGLGSHQPQH

j_gene: TRBJ2-3
v_gene: TRBV30
CDR3aa: AWSYSGTVKDTQY

j_gene: TRBJ1-1
v_gene: TRBV9
CDR3aa: ASSEGGAEAF

j_gene: TRBJ2-3
v_gene: TRBV6-5
CDR3aa: ASSSTGTSTDTQY

j_gene: TRBJ2-1
v_gene: TRBV13
CDR3aa: ASSSELAGRPYNEQF

j_gene: TRBJ1-5
v_gene: TRBV6-2/TRBV6-3
CDR3aa: ASSLQGNQPQH

j_gene: TRBJ2-4
v_gene: TRBV13
CDR3aa: ASSLWLAKNIQY

j_gene: TRBJ2-7
v_gene: TRBV7-9
CDR3aa: ASSPSGGPREQY

j_gene: TRBJ2-7
v_gene: TRBV28
CDR3aa: ASFGSDLSYEQY

j_gene: TRBJ2-7
v_gene: TRBV12-3/TRBV12-4
CDR3aa: ASSLLAGNEQY

j_gene: TRBJ2-1
v_gene: TRBV3-1/TRBV3-2
CDR3aa: ASSWRQGAGGEQF